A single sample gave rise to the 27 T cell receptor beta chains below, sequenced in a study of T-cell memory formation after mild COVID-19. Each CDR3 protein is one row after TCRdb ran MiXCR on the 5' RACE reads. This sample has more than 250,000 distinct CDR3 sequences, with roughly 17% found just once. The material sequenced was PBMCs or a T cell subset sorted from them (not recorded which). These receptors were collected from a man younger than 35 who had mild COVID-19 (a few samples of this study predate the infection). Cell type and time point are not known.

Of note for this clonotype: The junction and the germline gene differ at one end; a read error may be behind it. The chain's CDR3 is CASSVAGPGETQYF. The CDR3 DNA reads as TGTGCCAGCAGTGTAGCGGGGCCTGGAGAGACCCAGTACTTC. V usage is TRBV12-3 or TRBV12-4 and J usage is TRBJ2-5; TRBD2 matches at 8 bases. The CDR3 contains 14 residues.

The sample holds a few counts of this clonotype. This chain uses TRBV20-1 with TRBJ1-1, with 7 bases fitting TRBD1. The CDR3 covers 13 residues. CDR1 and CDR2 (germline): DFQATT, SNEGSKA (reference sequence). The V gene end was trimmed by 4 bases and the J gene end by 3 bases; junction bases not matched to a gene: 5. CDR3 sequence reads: CSATSGGDTEAFF. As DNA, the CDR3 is TGCAGTGCTACCTCAGGGGGGGACACTGAAGCTTTCTTT.

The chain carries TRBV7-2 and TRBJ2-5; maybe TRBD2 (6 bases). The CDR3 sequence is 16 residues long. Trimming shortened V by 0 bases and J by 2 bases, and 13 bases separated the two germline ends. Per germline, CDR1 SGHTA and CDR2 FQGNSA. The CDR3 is CASSLAGGNVQETQYF. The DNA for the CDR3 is TGTGCCAGCAGCTTAGCGGGGGGAAACGTACAAGAGACCCAGTACTTC.

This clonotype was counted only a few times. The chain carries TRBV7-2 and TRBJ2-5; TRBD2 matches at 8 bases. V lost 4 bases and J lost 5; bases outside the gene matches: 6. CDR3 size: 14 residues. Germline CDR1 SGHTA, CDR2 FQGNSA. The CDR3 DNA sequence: TGTGCCAGCAGCTCTGGGACTAGAGTCGAGACCCAGTACTTC. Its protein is CASSSGTRVETQYF.

This chain's CDR3 is CASSLGGSYNSPLHF. In nucleotides, the CDR3 is TGTGCCAGCAGCTTAGGGGGCTCCTATAATTCACCCCTCCACTTT. The rearrangement joins TRBV7-8 to TRBJ1-6; no clear D gene. The CDR3 loop spans 15 amino acids. V was clipped by 1 base and J by 0 bases, with 4 bases between them. The germline V gene encodes CDR1 SGHVS and CDR2 FQNEAQ.

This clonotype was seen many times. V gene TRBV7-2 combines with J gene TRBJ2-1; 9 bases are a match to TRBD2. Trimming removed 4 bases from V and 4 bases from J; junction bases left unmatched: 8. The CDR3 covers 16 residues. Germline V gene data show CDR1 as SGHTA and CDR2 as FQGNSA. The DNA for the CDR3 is TGTGCCAGCAGCTCCCAAGCGGGGGGCACGTACAATGAGCAGTTCTTC. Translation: CASSSQAGGTYNEQFF.

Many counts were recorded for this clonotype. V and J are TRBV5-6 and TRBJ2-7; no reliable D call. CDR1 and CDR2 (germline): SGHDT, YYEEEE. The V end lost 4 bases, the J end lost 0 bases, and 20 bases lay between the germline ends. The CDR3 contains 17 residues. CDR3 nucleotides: TGTGCCAGCAGCGTGGGTCTTTTCAGGCCGAGCTCCTACGAGCAGTACGTC. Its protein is CASSVGLFRPSSYEQYV.

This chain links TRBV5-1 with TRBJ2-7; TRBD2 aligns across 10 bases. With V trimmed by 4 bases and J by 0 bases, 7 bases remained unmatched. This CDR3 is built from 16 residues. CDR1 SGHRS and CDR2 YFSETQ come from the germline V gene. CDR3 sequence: CASSPTGTSASYEQYF. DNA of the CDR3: TGCGCCAGCAGCCCCACCGGGACTAGCGCCTCCTACGAGCAGTACTTC.

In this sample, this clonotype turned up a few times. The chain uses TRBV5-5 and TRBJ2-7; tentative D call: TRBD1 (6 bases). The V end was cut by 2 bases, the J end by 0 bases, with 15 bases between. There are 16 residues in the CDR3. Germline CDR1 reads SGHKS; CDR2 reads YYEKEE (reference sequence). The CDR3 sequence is CASSLILLQGSYEQYV. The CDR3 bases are TGTGCCAGCAGCTTAATCCTTTTACAGGGCTCCTACGAGCAGTACGTC.

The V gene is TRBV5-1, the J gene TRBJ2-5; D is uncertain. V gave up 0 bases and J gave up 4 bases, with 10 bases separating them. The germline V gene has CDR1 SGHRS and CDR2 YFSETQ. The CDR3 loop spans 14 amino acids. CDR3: CASSLGERRETQYF. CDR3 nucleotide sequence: TGCGCCAGCAGCTTGGGGGAAAGGAGAGAGACCCAGTACTTC.

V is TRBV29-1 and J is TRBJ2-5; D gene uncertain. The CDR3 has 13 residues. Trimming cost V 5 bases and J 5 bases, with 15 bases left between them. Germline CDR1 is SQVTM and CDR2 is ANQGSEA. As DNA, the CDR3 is TGCAGCGTTACGGCCCTGTTAGAGGAGACCCAGTACTTC. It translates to CSVTALLEETQYF.

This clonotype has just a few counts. This CDR3 reads CASSRTGGYETQYF. The DNA for the CDR3 is TGTGCCAGCAGTCGGACAGGGGGCTACGAGACCCAGTACTTC. The J gene is TRBJ2-5, the V gene TRBV28; 11 bases agree with TRBD1. Germline values: CDR1 MDHEN, CDR2 SYDVKM. The length of the CDR3 is 14 residues. The trim removed 5 bases at V and 5 bases at J, leaving 4 bases unmatched.

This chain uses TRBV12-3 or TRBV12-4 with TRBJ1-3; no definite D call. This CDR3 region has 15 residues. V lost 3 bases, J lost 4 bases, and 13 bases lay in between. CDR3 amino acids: CASSFRGEAGNTIYF. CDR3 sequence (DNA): TGTGCCAGCAGTTTTCGGGGTGAGGCCGGAAACACCATATATTTT.

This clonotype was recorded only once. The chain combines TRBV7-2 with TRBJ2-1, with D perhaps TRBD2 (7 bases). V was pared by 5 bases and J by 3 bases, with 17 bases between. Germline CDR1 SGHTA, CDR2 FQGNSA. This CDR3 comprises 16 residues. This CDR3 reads CASSPLVGGHYNEQFF. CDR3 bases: TGTGCCAGCAGCCCTCTAGTGGGGGGGCACTACAATGAGCAGTTCTTC.

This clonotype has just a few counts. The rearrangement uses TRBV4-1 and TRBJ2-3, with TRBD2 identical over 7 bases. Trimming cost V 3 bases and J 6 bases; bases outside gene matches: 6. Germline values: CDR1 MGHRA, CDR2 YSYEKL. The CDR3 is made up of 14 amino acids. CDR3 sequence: CASSQVTSSDTQYF. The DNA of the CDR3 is TGCGCCAGCAGCCAGGTGACTAGCTCCGATACGCAGTATTTT.

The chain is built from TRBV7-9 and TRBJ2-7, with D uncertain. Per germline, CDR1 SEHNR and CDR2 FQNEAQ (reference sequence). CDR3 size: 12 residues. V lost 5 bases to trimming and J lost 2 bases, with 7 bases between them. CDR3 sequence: CASSTSPYEQYV. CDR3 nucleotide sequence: TGTGCCAGCAGCACCTCTCCCTACGAGCAGTACGTC.

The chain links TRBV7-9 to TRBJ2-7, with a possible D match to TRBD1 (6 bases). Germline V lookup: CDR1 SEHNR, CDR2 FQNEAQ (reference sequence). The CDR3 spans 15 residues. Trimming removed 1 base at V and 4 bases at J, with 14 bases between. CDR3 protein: CASSLDKAGEYEQYF. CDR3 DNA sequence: TGTGCCAGCAGCTTAGATAAGGCAGGGGAATACGAGCAGTACTTC.

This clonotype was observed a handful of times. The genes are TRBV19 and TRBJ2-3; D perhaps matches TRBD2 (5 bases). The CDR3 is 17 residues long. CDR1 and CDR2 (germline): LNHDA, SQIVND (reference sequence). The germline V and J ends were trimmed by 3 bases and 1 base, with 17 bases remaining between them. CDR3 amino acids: CASSILSSRAGTDTQYF. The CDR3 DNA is TGTGCCAGTAGTATCCTCTCCTCGCGGGCGGGCACAGATACGCAGTATTTT.

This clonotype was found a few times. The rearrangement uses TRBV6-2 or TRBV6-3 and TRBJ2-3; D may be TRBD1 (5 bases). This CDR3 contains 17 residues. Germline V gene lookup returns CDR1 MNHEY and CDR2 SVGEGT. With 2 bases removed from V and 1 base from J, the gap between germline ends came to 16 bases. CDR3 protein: CASSYPLDTYRTDTQYF. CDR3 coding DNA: TGTGCCAGCAGTTACCCGTTGGACACTTATCGCACAGATACGCAGTATTTT.

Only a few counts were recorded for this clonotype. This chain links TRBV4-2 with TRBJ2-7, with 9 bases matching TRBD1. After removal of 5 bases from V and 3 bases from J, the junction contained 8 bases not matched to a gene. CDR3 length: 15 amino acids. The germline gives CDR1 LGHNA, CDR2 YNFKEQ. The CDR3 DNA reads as TGTGCCAGCAGCGATGCGACAGGGGGTAACTACGAGCAGTACTTC. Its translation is CASSDATGGNYEQYF.

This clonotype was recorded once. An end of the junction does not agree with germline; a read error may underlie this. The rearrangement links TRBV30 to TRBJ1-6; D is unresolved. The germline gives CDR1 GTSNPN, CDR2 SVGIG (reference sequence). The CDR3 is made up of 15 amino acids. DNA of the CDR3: TGTGCATGGAGTGTGGCCCCCAACAATAATTCACCCCTCCACTTT. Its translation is CAWSVAPNNNSPLHF.

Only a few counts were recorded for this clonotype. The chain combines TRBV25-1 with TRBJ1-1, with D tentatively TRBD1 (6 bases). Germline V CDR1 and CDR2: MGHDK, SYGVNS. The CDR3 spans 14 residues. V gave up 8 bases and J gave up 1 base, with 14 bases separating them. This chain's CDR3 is CASQVGGRNTEAFF. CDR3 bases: TGTGCCAGCCAGGTGGGGGGGCGGAACACTGAAGCTTTCTTT. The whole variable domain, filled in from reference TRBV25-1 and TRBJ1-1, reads EADIYQTPRYLVIGTGKKITLECSQTMGHDKMYWYQQDPGMELHLIHYSYGVNSTEKGDLSSESTVSRIRTEHFPLTLESARPSHTSQYLCASQVGGRNTEAFFGQGTRLTVV.

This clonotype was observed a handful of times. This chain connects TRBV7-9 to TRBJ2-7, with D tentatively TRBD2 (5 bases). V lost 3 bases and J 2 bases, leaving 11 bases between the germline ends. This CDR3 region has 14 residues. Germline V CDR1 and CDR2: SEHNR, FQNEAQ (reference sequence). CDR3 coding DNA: TGTGCCAGCAGCTTCCCTGGGAGTCCCTACGAGCAGTACTTC. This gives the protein CASSFPGSPYEQYF.

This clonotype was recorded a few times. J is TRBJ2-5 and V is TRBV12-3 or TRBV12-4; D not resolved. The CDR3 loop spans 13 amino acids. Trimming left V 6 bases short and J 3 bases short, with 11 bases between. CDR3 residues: CASSPGSEETQYF. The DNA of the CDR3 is TGTGCCAGCAGCCCCGGCTCCGAAGAGACCCAGTACTTC.

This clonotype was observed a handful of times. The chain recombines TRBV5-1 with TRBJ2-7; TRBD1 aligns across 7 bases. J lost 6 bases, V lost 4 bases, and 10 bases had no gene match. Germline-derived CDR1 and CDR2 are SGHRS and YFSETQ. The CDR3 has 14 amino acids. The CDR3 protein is CASSPTGTGREQYF. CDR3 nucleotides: TGCGCCAGCAGCCCGACAGGGACGGGCCGCGAGCAGTACTTC.

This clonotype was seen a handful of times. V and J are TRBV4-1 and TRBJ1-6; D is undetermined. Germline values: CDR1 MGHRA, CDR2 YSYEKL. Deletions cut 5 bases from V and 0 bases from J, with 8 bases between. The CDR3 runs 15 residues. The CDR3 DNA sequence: TGCGCCAGCAGCGTCCCAGACTCCTATAATTCACCCCTCCACTTT. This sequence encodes CASSVPDSYNSPLHF.

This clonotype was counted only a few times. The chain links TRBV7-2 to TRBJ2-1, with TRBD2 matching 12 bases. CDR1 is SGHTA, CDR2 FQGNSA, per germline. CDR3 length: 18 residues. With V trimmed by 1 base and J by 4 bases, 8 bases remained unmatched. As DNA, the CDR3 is TGTGCCAGCAGCTTAGGACTAGCGGGGGTCCCGGGGTACAATGAGCAGTTCTTC. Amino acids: CASSLGLAGVPGYNEQFF.